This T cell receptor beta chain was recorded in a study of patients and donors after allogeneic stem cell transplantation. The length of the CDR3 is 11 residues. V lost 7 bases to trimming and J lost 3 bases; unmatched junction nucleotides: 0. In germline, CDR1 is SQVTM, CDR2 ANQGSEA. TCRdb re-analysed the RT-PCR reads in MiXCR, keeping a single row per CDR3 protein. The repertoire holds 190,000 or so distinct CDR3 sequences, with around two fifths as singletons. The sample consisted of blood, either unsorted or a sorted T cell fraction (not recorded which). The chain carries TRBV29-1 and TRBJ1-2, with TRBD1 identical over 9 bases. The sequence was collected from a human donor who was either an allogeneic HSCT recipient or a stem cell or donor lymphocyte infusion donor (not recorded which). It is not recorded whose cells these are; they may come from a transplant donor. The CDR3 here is CSGQGDYGYTF. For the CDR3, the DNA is TGCAGCGGACAGGGGGACTATGGCTACACCTTC.